This entry features one TCR beta chain sequence. Its specificity is unknown. This record comes from a study of vaccination and CD4 T cells after COVID-19. Sequenced with the Oncomine TCR Beta short-read assay was DNA taken from cultured CD4+ T cells. One entry per CDR3 protein results from TCRdb running MiXCR on the PCR reads. This repertoire shows over 20,000 distinct CDR3 sequences, about 59% found once; its top ten account for around 6%. The study's findings and limits: Apart from involving relatively few convalescent patients, the work omitted early post-infection timepoints.

The treatment: approximately 9-day PBMC culture with coronavirus spike peptide pools or control peptides (ViraFEST assay). Via ViraFEST, peptide pools expanded antigen-specific T cells before TCR sequencing. PCR tests turned positive between March and December 2020, before US Alpha, Beta and Delta variants. With around 9.2 ug/ml peptide pools and approximately 10 IU/ml IL-2, PBMCs were cultured at about 2 million per well. In germline, CDR1 is SGHRS, CDR2 YFSETQ. CDR3 length: 12 amino acids. The V end lost 0 bases, the J end lost 10 bases, and 7 bases lay between the germline ends. Specimen: CD4+ T cells from blood, cultured in vitro. The chain links TRBV5-1 to TRBJ2-2; D ambiguous. This clonotype was sampled from a human donor who had recovered from COVID-19. Written as DNA, the CDR3 is TGCGCCAGCAGCTTGGCCAGTAAGGAGCTGTTTTTT. Translated: CASSLASKELFF.